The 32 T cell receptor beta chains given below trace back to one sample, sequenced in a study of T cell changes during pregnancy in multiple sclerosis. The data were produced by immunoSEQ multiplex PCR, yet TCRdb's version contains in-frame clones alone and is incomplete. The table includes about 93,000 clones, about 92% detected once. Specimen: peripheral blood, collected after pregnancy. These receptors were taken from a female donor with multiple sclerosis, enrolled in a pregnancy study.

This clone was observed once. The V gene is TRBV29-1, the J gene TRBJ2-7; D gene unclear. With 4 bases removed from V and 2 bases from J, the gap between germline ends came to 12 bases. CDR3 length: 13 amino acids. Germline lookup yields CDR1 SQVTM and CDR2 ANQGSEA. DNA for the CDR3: TGCAGCGTTGTATGGCAGGATACCTACGAGCAGTACTTC. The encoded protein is CSVVWQDTYEQYF.

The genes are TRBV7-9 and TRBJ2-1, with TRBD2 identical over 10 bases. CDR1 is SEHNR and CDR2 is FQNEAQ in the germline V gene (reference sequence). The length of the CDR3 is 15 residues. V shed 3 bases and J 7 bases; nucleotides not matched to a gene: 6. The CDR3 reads CASSLSGGAWNEQFF. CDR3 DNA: TGTGCCAGCAGCTTGAGCGGGGGGGCATGGAATGAGCAGTTCTTC.

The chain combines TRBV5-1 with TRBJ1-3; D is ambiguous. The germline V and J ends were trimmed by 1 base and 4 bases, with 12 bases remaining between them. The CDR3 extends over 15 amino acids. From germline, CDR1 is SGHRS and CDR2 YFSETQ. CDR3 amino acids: CASSLRRDPGNTIYF. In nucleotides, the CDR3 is TGCGCCAGCAGCTTGAGGAGGGATCCAGGAAACACCATATATTTT. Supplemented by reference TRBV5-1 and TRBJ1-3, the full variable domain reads KAGVTQTPRYLIKTRGQQVTLSCSPISGHRSVSWYQQTPGQGLQFLFEYFSETQRNKGNFPGRFSGRQFSNSRSEMNVSTLELGDSALYLCASSLRRDPGNTIYFGEGSWLTVV.

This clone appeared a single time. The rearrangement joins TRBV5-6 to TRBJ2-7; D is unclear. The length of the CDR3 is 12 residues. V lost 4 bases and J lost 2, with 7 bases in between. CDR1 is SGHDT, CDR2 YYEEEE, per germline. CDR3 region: CASSGQAYEQYF. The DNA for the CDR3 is TGTGCCAGCAGCGGGCAAGCCTACGAGCAGTACTTC.

The CDR3 loop reads CASSLAGHNSPLHF. The CDR3 DNA follows: TGTGCCAGCAGCTTAGCGGGGCATAATTCACCCCTCCACTTT. The J gene is TRBJ1-6, the V gene TRBV7-8; perhaps TRBD1 as D (5 bases). From germline, CDR1 is SGHVS and CDR2 FQNEAQ. Trimming shortened V by 0 bases and J by 5 bases, and 5 bases separated the two germline ends. This CDR3 is built from 14 residues.

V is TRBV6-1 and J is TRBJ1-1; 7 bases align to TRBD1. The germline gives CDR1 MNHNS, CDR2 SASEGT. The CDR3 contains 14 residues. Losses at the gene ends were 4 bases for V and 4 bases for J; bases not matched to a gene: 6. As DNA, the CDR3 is TGTGCCAGCAGTGTTCAACCAGGGGGCACTGAAGCTTTCTTT. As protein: CASSVQPGGTEAFF.

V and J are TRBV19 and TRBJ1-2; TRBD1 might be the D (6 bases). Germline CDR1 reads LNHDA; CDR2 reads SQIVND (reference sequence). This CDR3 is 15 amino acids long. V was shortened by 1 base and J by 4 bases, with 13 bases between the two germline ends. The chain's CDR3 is CASSIVQGIIYGYTF. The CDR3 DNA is TGTGCCAGTAGTATAGTACAGGGTATCATCTATGGCTACACCTTC.

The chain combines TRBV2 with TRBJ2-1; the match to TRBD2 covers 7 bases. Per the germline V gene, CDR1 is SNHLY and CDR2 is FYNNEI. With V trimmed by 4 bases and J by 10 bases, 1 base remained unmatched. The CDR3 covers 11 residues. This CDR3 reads CASSVLAEQFF. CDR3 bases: TGTGCCAGCAGTGTACTAGCGGAGCAGTTCTTC.

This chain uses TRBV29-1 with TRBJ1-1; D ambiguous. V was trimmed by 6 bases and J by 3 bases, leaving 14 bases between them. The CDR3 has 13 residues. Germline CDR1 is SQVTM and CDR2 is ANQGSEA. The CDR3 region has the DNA TGCAGCGTCTCCAGGATTTTGGACACTGAAGCTTTCTTT. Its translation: CSVSRILDTEAFF.

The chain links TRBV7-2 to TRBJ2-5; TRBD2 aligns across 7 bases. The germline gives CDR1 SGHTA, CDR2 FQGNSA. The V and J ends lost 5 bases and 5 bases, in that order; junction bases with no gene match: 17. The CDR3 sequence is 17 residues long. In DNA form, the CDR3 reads TGTGCCAGCAGCCTCTTTCCTTCGGGACGGCGGGGGGAGACCCAGTACTTC. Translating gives CASSLFPSGRRGETQYF.

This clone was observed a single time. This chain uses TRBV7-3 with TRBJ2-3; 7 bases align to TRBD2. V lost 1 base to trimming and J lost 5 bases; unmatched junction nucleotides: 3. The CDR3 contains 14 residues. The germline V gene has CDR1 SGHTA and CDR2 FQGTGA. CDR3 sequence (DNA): TGTGCCAGCAGCTTAAGGGGGGAGGGAGATACGCAGTATTTT. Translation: CASSLRGEGDTQYF.

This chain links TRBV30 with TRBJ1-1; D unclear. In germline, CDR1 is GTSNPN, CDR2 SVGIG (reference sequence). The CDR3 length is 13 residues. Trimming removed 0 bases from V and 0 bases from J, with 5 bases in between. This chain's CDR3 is CAWSVSLNTEAFF. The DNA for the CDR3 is TGTGCCTGGAGTGTAAGCCTGAACACTGAAGCTTTCTTT. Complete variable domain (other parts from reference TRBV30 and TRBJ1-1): SQTIHQWPATLVQPVGSPLSLECTVEGTSNPNLYWYRQAAGRGLQLLFYSVGIGQISSEVPQNLSASRPQDRQFILSSKKLLLSDSGFYLCAWSVSLNTEAFFGQGTRLTVV.

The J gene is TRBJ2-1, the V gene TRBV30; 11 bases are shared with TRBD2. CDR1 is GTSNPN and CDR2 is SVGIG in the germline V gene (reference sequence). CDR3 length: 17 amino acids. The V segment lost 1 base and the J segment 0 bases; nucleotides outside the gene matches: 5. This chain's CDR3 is CAWSGTSGGSSYNEQFF. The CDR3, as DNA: TGTGCCTGGAGTGGCACTAGCGGGGGAAGCTCCTACAATGAGCAGTTCTTC. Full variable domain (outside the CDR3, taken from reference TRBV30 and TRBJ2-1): SQTIHQWPATLVQPVGSPLSLECTVEGTSNPNLYWYRQAAGRGLQLLFYSVGIGQISSEVPQNLSASRPQDRQFILSSKKLLLSDSGFYLCAWSGTSGGSSYNEQFFGPGTRLTVL.

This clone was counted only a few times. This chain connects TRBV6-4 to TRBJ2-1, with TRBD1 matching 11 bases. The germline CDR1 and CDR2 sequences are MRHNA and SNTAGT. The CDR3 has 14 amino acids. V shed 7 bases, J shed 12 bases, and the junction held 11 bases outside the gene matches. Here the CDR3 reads CASTPGQGGEVQFF. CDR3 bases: TGTGCCAGCACCCCGGGACAGGGGGGTGAGGTGCAGTTCTTC.

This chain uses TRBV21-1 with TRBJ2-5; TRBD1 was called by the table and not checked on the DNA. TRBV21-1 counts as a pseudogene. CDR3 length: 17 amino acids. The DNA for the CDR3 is TGTGCCAGCAGCAAAGCCCAAAGACAGGGGGCAGGGGAGACCCAGTACTTC. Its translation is CASSKAQRQGAGETQYF.

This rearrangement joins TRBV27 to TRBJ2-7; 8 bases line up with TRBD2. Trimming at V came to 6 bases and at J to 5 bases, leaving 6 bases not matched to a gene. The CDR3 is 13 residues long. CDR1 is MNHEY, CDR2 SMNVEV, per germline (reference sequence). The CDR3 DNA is TGTGCCAGCAGCTGGACTAGCTCGGACGAGCAGTACTTC. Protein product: CASSWTSSDEQYF.

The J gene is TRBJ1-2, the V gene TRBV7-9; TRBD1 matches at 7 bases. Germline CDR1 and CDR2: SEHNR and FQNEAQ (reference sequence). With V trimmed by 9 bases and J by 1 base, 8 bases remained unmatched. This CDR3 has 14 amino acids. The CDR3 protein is CARYTGVHNYGYTF. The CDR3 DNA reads TGTGCCAGATACACAGGGGTCCATAACTATGGCTACACCTTC. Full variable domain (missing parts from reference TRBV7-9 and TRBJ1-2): DTGVSQNPRHKITKRGQNVTFRCDPISEHNRLYWYRQTLGQGPEFLTYFQNEAQLEKSRLLSDRFSAERPKGSFSTLEIQRTEQGDSAMYLCARYTGVHNYGYTFGSGTRLTVV.

CDR3: CASSSYTGELFF. In DNA form, the CDR3 reads TGTGCCAGCAGCTCATACACCGGGGAGCTGTTTTTT. The chain is built from TRBV9 and TRBJ2-2; no definite D call. V gave up 4 bases and J gave up 3 bases, with 4 bases separating them. Germline lookup yields CDR1 SGDLS and CDR2 YYNGEE. This CDR3 has 12 residues.

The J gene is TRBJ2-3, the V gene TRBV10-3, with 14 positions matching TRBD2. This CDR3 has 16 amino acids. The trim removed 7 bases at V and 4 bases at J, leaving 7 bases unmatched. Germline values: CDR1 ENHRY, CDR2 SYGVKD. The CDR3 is CAIKTSGGVRPDTQYF. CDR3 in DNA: TGTGCCATCAAGACTAGCGGGGGGGTTAGGCCAGATACGCAGTATTTT.

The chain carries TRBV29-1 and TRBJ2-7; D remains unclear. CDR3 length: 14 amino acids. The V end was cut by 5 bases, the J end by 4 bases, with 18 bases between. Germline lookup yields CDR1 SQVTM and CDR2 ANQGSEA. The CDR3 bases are TGCAGCGTTTCCTCCCCCGCCTCCTATTACGAGCAGTACTTC. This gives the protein CSVSSPASYYEQYF.

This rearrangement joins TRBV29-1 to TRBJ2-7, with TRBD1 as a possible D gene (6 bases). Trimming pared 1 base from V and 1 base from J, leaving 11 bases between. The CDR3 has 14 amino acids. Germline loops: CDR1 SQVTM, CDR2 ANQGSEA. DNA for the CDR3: TGCAGCGTTGAAGCCCCGACAGGATCCTACGAGCAGTACTTC. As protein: CSVEAPTGSYEQYF.

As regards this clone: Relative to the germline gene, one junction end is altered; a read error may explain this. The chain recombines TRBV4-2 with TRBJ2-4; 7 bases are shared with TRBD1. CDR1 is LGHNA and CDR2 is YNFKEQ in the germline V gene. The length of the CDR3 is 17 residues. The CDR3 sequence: CASSLASTGTAENIQYF. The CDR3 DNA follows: TGTGCCAGCAGCCTCGCCTCAACCGGGACAGCCGAAAACATTCAGTACTTC.

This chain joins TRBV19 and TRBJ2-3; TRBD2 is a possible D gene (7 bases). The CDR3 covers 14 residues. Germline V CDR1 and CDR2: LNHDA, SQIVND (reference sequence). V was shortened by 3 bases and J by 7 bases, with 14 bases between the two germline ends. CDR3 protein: CASSIPGGPNTQYF. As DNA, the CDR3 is TGTGCCAGTAGTATCCCCGGGGGGCCCAATACGCAGTATTTT.

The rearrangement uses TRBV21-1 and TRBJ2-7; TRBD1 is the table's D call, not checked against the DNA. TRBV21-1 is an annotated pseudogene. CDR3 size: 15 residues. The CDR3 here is CASSTYRIFSYEQYF. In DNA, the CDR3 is TGTGCCAGCAGCACATACAGGATATTTTCCTACGAGCAGTACTTC.

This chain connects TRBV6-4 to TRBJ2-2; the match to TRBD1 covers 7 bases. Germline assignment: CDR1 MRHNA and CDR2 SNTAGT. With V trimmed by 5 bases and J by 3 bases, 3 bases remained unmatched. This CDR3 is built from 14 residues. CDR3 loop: CASSRGQDTGELFF. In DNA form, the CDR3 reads TGTGCCAGCAGTAGGGGGCAGGACACCGGGGAGCTGTTTTTT.

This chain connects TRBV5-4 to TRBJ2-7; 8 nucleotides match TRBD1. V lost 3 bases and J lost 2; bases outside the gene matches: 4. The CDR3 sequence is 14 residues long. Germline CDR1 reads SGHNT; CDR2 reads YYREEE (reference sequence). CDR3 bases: TGTGCCAGCAGCTACCGGGACAGGACCTACGAGCAGTACTTC. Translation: CASSYRDRTYEQYF.

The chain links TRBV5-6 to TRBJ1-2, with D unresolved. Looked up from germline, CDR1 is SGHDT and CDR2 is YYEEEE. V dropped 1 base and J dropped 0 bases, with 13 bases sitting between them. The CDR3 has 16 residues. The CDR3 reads CASSLIEGPTNYGYTF. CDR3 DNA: TGTGCCAGCAGCTTGATTGAGGGCCCAACTAACTATGGCTACACCTTC.

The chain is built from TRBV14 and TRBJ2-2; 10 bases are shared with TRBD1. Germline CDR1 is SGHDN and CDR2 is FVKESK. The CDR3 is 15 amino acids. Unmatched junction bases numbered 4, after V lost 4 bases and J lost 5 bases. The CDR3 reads CASSRGQGVTGELFF. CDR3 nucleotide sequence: TGTGCCAGCAGCCGCGGACAGGGGGTAACCGGGGAGCTGTTTTTT.

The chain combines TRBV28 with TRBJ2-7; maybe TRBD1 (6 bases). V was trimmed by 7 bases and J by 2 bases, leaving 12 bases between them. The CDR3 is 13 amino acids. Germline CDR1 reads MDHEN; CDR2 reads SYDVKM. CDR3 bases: TGTGCCAGCATCGGACAGCCCCCCTACGAGCAGTACTTC. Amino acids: CASIGQPPYEQYF.

CDR3 region: CASSVDPGRGMNTEAFF. The DNA of the CDR3 is TGTGCCAGCAGCGTAGATCCTGGCAGGGGTATGAACACTGAAGCTTTCTTT. The V and J genes are TRBV9 and TRBJ1-1; D may be TRBD1 (6 bases). The V end was cut by 0 bases, the J end by 0 bases, with 15 bases between. In germline, CDR1 is SGDLS, CDR2 YYNGEE. CDR3 size: 17 residues. Full variable domain (remainder filled in from reference TRBV9 and TRBJ1-1): DSGVTQTPKHLITATGQRVTLRCSPRSGDLSVYWYQQSLDQGLQFLIQYYNGEERAKGNILERFSAQQFPDLHSELNLSSLELGDSALYFCASSVDPGRGMNTEAFFGQGTRLTVV.

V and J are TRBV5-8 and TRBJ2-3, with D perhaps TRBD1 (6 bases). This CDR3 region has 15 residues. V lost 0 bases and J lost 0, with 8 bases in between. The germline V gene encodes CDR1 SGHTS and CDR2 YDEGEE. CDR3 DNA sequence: TGTGCCAGCAGCTTGGGACAGGCTAGCACAGATACGCAGTATTTT. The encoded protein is CASSLGQASTDTQYF.

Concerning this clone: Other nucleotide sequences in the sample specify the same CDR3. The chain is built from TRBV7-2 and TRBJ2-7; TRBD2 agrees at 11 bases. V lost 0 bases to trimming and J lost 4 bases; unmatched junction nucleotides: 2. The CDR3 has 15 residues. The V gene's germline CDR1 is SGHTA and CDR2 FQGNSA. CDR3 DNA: TGTGCCAGCAGCTTAGCCGGGACTAGCGGATACGAGCAGTACTTC. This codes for CASSLAGTSGYEQYF.